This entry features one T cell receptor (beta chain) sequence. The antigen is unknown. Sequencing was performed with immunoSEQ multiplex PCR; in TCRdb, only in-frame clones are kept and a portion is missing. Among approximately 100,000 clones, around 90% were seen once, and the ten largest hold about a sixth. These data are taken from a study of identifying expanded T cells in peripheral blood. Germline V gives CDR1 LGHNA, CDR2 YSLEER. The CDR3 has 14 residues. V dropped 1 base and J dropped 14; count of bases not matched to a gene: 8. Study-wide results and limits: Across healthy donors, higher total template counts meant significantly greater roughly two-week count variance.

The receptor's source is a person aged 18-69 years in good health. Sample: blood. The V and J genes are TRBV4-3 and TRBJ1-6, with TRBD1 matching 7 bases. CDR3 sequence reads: CASSQVDKGAALHF. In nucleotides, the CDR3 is TGCGCCAGCAGCCAAGTTGACAAGGGGGCCGCCCTCCACTTT.